The 29 T cell receptor beta chains below all came from one sample that was sequenced in a study of blood T cell repertoires in COVID-19 (dated by TCRdb to about 2020). To prepare the library, the immunoSEQ multiplex PCR assay was applied. The table comes from immuneACCESS by way of TCRdb, which keeps in-frame sequences with V and J called. Part of the clones is missing from these tables; in studies checked, under half for an unresolved V gene and the rest for unknown reasons. This sample lists about 96,000 clones; around 85% were detected once. The leading ten clones occupy about 18% of the sample. Source material: peripheral blood. The receptor source for this set is a woman aged 55-70 years with acute or convalescent COVID-19.

This chain uses TRBV7-3 with TRBJ2-7; tentatively, D is TRBD2 (6 bases). Between the trimmed V and J ends, which lost 2 bases and 5 bases, there was a span of 10 bases. This CDR3 is 13 amino acids long. From germline, CDR1 is SGHTA and CDR2 FQGTGA. The chain's CDR3 is CASSLVGGDEQYF. CDR3 nucleotides: TGTGCCAGCAGCTTAGTGGGGGGTGACGAGCAGTACTTC.

The chain recombines TRBV28 with TRBJ1-4, with TRBD1 matching over 7 bases. Germline V gene sequence: CDR1 MDHEN, CDR2 SYDVKM. The junction had 12 bases not matched to a gene; V was cut back by 7 bases and J by 4 bases. The CDR3 loop spans 16 amino acids. The CDR3 sequence: CASTTLGQANNEKLFF. DNA of the CDR3: TGTGCCAGCACAACCTTAGGACAGGCGAATAATGAAAAACTGTTTTTT.

This clone has just one count. This sequence joins TRBV24-1 and TRBJ1-1; TRBD1 aligns across 8 bases. V dropped 9 bases and J dropped 6; count of bases not matched to a gene: 8. The CDR3 contains 13 residues. CDR1 and CDR2 from the germline V gene are KGHDR and SFDVKD. In nucleotides, the CDR3 is TGTGCCACCCAGGGCAGGGGGCTATCTGAAGCTTTCTTT. Protein: CATQGRGLSEAFF.

This chain links TRBV11-2 with TRBJ2-3, with 12 bases matching TRBD1. Germline assignment: CDR1 SGHAT and CDR2 FQNNGV. Germline trimming cut 9 bases from V and 5 bases from J; bases unmatched to any gene: 9. The CDR3 runs to 15 residues. CDR3 nucleotides: TGTGCCAGTTTGTCTCGGGACAGGGGGCAAGATACGCAGTATTTT. The encoded protein is CASLSRDRGQDTQYF.

This rearrangement joins TRBV11-2 to TRBJ2-4; no clear D. Trimming stripped 1 base from V and 0 bases from J, with 7 bases between. The germline V gene encodes CDR1 SGHAT and CDR2 FQNNGV. This CDR3 comprises 15 residues. The chain's CDR3 is CASSLGQLAKNIQYF. The CDR3 DNA reads TGTGCCAGCAGCTTAGGACAACTAGCCAAAAACATTCAGTACTTC.

The rearrangement links TRBV28 to TRBJ1-5; D is possibly TRBD1 (6 bases). The CDR3 consists of 16 residues. Per germline, CDR1 MDHEN and CDR2 SYDVKM. The V end was cut by 6 bases, the J end by 4 bases, with 19 bases between. CDR3 coding DNA: TGTGCCAGCAGGGCATTTACAGGGAGGGGTAATCAGCCCCAGCATTTT. Its protein is CASRAFTGRGNQPQHF. The full variable domain, in which reference TRBV28 and TRBJ1-5 provide the parts outside the CDR3, is DVKVTQSSRYLVKRTGEKVFLECVQDMDHENMFWYRQDPGLGLRLIYFSYDVKMKEKGDIPEGYSVSREKKERFSLILESASTNQTSMYLCASRAFTGRGNQPQHFGDGTRLSIL.

This rearrangement joins TRBV19 to TRBJ2-7, with a possible D match to TRBD1 (6 bases). Germline values: CDR1 LNHDA, CDR2 SQIVND (reference sequence). Trimming left V 5 bases short and J 3 bases short, with 20 bases between. This CDR3 spans 16 amino acids. Written as DNA, the CDR3 is TGTGCCAGTAGTCCCCCCGGGACACGGTTGGTCTACGAGCAGTACTTC. Protein sequence: CASSPPGTRLVYEQYF.

The genes are TRBV7-2 and TRBJ1-4, with D tentatively TRBD1 (5 bases). Deletions cut 2 bases from V and 6 bases from J, with 7 bases between. Germline CDR1 reads SGHTA; CDR2 reads FQGNSA. The CDR3 sequence is 13 residues long. The CDR3: CASSLSRDEKLFF. The DNA for the CDR3 is TGTGCCAGCAGCTTATCCAGGGATGAAAAACTGTTTTTT.

The sample holds a few counts of this clone. The chain joins TRBV28 to TRBJ2-5; 9 bases are shared with TRBD2. CDR1 and CDR2 (germline): MDHEN, SYDVKM. The CDR3 sequence is 16 residues long. V shed 5 bases and J 5 bases; nucleotides not matched to a gene: 12. CDR3 nucleotides: TGTGCCAGCAGTACCGCCGGCGGGGGGGCCCGGGAGACCCAGTACTTC. As protein: CASSTAGGGARETQYF.

The chain uses TRBV10-3 and TRBJ1-1; 7 nucleotides align to TRBD1. Looked up from germline, CDR1 is ENHRY and CDR2 is SYGVKD. The CDR3 is made up of 13 amino acids. V was clipped by 0 bases and J by 9 bases; unmatched bases: 4. CDR3 region: CAISESDRDQAFF. CDR3 DNA: TGTGCCATCAGTGAGTCCGACAGGGATCAAGCTTTCTTT.

This clone came up a few times. This chain connects TRBV5-4 to TRBJ1-6; weak D call: TRBD1 (5 bases). The germline gives CDR1 SGHNT, CDR2 YYREEE (reference sequence). V lost 6 bases and J 5 bases, leaving 21 bases between the germline ends. The CDR3 runs 17 residues. The CDR3 region is CASTQGTAVTDNSPLHF. CDR3 sequence (DNA): TGTGCCAGCACCCAGGGTACGGCAGTCACGGATAATTCACCCCTCCACTTT.

V usage is TRBV7-9 and J usage is TRBJ2-7, with D possibly TRBD2 on 6 matching bases. The germline V gene has CDR1 SEHNR and CDR2 FQNEAQ (reference sequence). Trimming pared 3 bases from V and 5 bases from J, leaving 14 bases between. The CDR3 extends over 14 amino acids. The chain's CDR3 is CASSLWGSGDEQYF. The CDR3 bases are TGTGCCAGCAGCTTGTGGGGCTCGGGAGACGAGCAGTACTTC.

A few counts support this clone. The V gene is TRBV28, the J gene TRBJ2-7; D may be TRBD2 (5 bases). The CDR3 length is 14 residues. With 5 bases removed from V and 2 bases from J, the gap between germline ends came to 13 bases. CDR1 and CDR2 from the germline V gene are MDHEN and SYDVKM. CDR3 DNA sequence: TGTGCCAGCAGTCTCCAGGACTTTCCCTACGAGCAGTACTTC. This translates into CASSLQDFPYEQYF.

The chain joins TRBV28 to TRBJ1-1; 9 bases map to TRBD1. CDR1 and CDR2 (germline): MDHEN, SYDVKM. Trimming removed 6 bases from V and 12 bases from J; junction bases left unmatched: 5. This CDR3 comprises 11 residues. The CDR3: CASRSTGGTFF. As DNA, the CDR3 is TGTGCCAGCAGGTCGACAGGGGGAACTTTCTTT. Full variable domain (missing parts from reference TRBV28 and TRBJ1-1): DVKVTQSSRYLVKRTGEKVFLECVQDMDHENMFWYRQDPGLGLRLIYFSYDVKMKEKGDIPEGYSVSREKKERFSLILESASTNQTSMYLCASRSTGGTFFGQGTRLTVV.

CDR3 sequence reads: CASSERGIAAKNIQYF. As DNA, the CDR3 is TGTGCCAGCAGTGAGAGGGGGATTGCGGCCAAAAACATTCAGTACTTC. This sequence joins TRBV6-1 and TRBJ2-4, with a tentative D call TRBD1 (6 bases). V lost 3 bases and J lost 1, with 13 bases in between. The length of the CDR3 is 16 residues. CDR1 is MNHNS, CDR2 SASEGT, per germline.

J is TRBJ1-3 and V is TRBV10-3; D is ambiguous. V shed 2 bases and J shed 3 bases, with 14 bases lying between them. Germline CDR1 reads ENHRY; CDR2 reads SYGVKD. This CDR3 spans 16 amino acids. The CDR3 loop reads CAISETAQLNGNTIYF. CDR3 DNA: TGTGCCATCAGTGAGACGGCTCAACTAAATGGAAACACCATATATTTT.

This chain joins TRBV5-4 and TRBJ2-3, with D possibly matching TRBD2 (5 bases). Germline loops: CDR1 SGHNT, CDR2 YYREEE (reference sequence). The CDR3 is 14 residues long. V lost 6 bases and J 3 bases, leaving 14 bases between the germline ends. The chain's CDR3 is CASKQARRTDTQYF. The CDR3 DNA is TGTGCCAGCAAGCAGGCGAGGAGGACAGATACGCAGTATTTT.

This chain joins TRBV4-1 and TRBJ2-2; D is ambiguous. Trimming left V 2 bases short and J 0 bases short, with 4 bases between. Germline CDR1 MGHRA, CDR2 YSYEKL. The CDR3 totals 14 residues. DNA of the CDR3: TGCGCCAGCAGCCAAAGCCCGAACACCGGGGAGCTGTTTTTT. Residues: CASSQSPNTGELFF.

V is TRBV3-1 (or the pseudogene TRBV3-2) and J is TRBJ2-5; TRBD2 matches 14 bases. The V and J ends lost 6 bases and 1 base, in that order; junction bases with no gene match: 4. Germline-derived CDR1 and CDR2 are LGHDT and YNNKEL (reference sequence). This CDR3 has 16 residues. The CDR3 bases are TGTGCCAGCAGTGGCGGACTAGCGGGGGGCCAAGAGACCCAGTACTTC. This translates into CASSGGLAGGQETQYF.

The chain couples TRBV6-4 to TRBJ1-5, with TRBD1 identical over 10 bases. The CDR3 totals 16 residues. Per the germline V gene, CDR1 is MRHNA and CDR2 is SNTAGT. V lost 3 bases and J lost 7; bases outside the gene matches: 9. This CDR3 reads CASSDWDRGREQPQHF. As DNA, the CDR3 is TGTGCCAGCAGTGATTGGGACAGGGGACGAGAACAGCCCCAGCATTTT.

The V call is TRBV28, the J call TRBJ2-3; a possible D gene is TRBD2 (5 bases). The germline CDR1 and CDR2 sequences are MDHEN and SYDVKM. Trimming pared 4 bases from V and 3 bases from J, leaving 5 bases between. The CDR3 consists of 12 residues. As DNA, the CDR3 is TGTGCCAGCAGTTCGGGGACAGATACGCAGTATTTT. Protein sequence: CASSSGTDTQYF.

The chain recombines TRBV19 with TRBJ1-1; tentative D call: TRBD1 (5 bases). Trimming shortened V by 6 bases and J by 5 bases, and 13 bases separated the two germline ends. The CDR3 has 13 residues. Germline loops: CDR1 LNHDA, CDR2 SQIVND (reference sequence). DNA for the CDR3: TGTGCCAGTAGCGCACTGGGGGGAACTGAAGCTTTCTTT. Protein product: CASSALGGTEAFF.

This clone was recorded once. V usage is TRBV5-8 and J usage is TRBJ2-7; 8 bases fit TRBD1. The CDR3 spans 14 residues. V was pared by 4 bases and J by 3 bases, with 6 bases of the junction left unmatched. CDR1 SGHTS and CDR2 YDEGEE come from the germline V gene. CDR3 region: CASSGIRGLYEQYF. Written as DNA, the CDR3 is TGTGCCAGCAGCGGGATCAGGGGGCTCTACGAGCAGTACTTC. The whole variable domain, filled in from reference TRBV5-8 and TRBJ2-7, reads EAGVTQSPTHLIKTRGQQATLRCSPISGHTSVYWYQQALGLGLQFLLWYDEGEERNRGNFPPRFSGRQFPNYSSELNVNALELEDSALYLCASSGIRGLYEQYFGPGTRLTVT.

The J gene is TRBJ1-5, the V gene TRBV30; D gene ambiguous. The germline V gene has CDR1 GTSNPN and CDR2 SVGIG (reference sequence). Trimming cost V 0 bases and J 4 bases, with 7 bases left between them. This CDR3 is 13 amino acids long. The CDR3 loop is CAWSVSANQPQHF. The CDR3 nucleotides are TGTGCCTGGAGTGTATCAGCGAATCAGCCCCAGCATTTT.

This clone was recorded a few times. At one boundary the junction diverges from the germline segment, which might be a read error. The V gene is TRBV28, the J gene TRBJ1-6, with 9 bases lining up with TRBD1. Germline values: CDR1 MDHEN, CDR2 SYDVKM. The CDR3 contains 16 residues. The CDR3 protein is CASSTPGQGTGSLLHF. The CDR3 DNA reads as TGTGCCAGCAGTACACCTGGACAGGGGACGGGTTCACTCCTCCACTTT.

DNA of the CDR3: TGTGCCAGCAGTTTAACAATCCAGACCCAGTACTTC. Amino acid sequence: CASSLTIQTQYF. The V gene is TRBV12-3 or TRBV12-4, the J gene TRBJ2-5, with D uncertain. V shed 2 bases and J shed 6 bases, with 7 bases lying between them. This CDR3 is 12 amino acids long.

The genes are TRBV27 and TRBJ2-2, with D hard to call. Germline V gene sequence: CDR1 MNHEY, CDR2 SMNVEV (reference sequence). The CDR3 runs 13 residues. Trimming removed 6 bases at V and 1 base at J, with 6 bases between. CDR3 nucleotide sequence: TGTGCCAGCAGGGCAGGGAACACCGGGGAGCTGTTTTTT. Residues: CASRAGNTGELFF.

The rearrangement joins TRBV9 to TRBJ2-7; TRBD1 matches 9 bases. Germline V lookup: CDR1 SGDLS, CDR2 YYNGEE. The trim removed 0 bases at V and 5 bases at J, leaving 9 bases unmatched. The CDR3 is 16 residues long. The CDR3 reads CASSVDVGTGFNEQYF. The CDR3, as DNA: TGTGCCAGCAGCGTAGATGTAGGGACAGGGTTTAACGAGCAGTACTTC.

This chain connects TRBV3-1 (or the pseudogene TRBV3-2) to TRBJ2-7, with a weak D call TRBD2 (5 bases). Trimming pared 0 bases from V and 1 base from J, leaving 10 bases between. CDR1 LGHDT and CDR2 YNNKEL come from the germline V gene (reference sequence). This CDR3 has 15 amino acids. CDR3 DNA: TGTGCCAGCAGCCAAGATCCAGGAGGATCCTACGAGCAGTACTTC. Amino acids: CASSQDPGGSYEQYF.